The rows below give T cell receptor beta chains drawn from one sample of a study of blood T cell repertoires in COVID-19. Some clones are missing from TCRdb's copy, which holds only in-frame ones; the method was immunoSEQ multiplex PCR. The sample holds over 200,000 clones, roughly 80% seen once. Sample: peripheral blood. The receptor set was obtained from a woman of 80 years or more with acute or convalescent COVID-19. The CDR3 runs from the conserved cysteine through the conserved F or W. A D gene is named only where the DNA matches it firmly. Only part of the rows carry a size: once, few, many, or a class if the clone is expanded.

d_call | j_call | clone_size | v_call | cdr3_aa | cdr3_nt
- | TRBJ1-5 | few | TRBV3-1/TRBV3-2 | CASSQSGENQPQHF | TGTGCCAGCAGCCAATCGGGGGAAAATCAGCCCCAGCATTTT
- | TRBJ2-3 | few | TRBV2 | CASSEQASPLTDTQYF | TGTGCCAGCAGTGAACAGGCTAGCCCCCTCACAGATACGCAGTATTTT
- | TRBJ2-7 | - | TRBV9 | CASSTLAGEQYF | TGTGCCAGCAGCACCCTAGCCGGGGAGCAGTACTTC
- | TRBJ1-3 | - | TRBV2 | CASRSRQRGNTIYF | TGTGCCAGCAGGTCTAGACAGCGAGGAAACACCATATATTTT
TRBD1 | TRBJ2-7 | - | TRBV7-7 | CASSPGTGGLEQYF | TGTGCCAGCAGCCCAGGGACAGGGGGCCTCGAGCAGTACTTC
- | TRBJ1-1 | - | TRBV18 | CASSPKRTNTEAFF | TGTGCCAGCTCACCTAAGCGGACGAACACTGAAGCTTTCTTT
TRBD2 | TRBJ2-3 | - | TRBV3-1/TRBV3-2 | CASSHGGRASDTQYF | TGTGCCAGCAGCCATGGCGGGAGGGCCTCGGATACGCAGTATTTT
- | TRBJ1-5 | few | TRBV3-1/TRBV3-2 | CASSPRLGRNQPQHF | TGTGCCAGCAGCCCCCGCTTGGGCCGCAATCAGCCCCAGCATTTT
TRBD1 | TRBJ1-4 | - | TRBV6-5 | CASSYSGQGNEKLFF | TGTGCCAGCAGTTACTCGGGACAGGGGAATGAAAAACTGTTTTTT
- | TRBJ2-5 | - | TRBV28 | CASRNSEANGETQYF | TGTGCCAGCAGAAATTCTGAAGCCAACGGGGAGACCCAGTACTTC
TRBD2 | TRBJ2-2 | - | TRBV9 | CASSVKAGGPPGELFF | TGTGCCAGCAGCGTCAAAGCGGGGGGGCCCCCCGGGGAGCTGTTTTTT
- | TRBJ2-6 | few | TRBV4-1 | CASSQVGRVDSGANVLTF | TGCGCCAGCAGCCAAGTGGGCAGGGTGGACTCTGGGGCCAACGTCCTGACTTTC
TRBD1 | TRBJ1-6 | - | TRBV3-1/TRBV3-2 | CASSQVGQNSPLHF | TGTGCCAGCAGCCAAGTGGGACAGAATTCACCCCTCCACTTT
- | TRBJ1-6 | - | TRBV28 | CASSDSNSPLHF | TGTGCCAGCAGTGACAGCAATTCACCCCTCCACTTT
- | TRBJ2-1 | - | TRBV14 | CASSSNGGWTYNEQFF | TGTGCCAGCAGCTCCAACGGGGGATGGACCTACAATGAGCAGTTCTTC
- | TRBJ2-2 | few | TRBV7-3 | CASSPRDTGELFF | TGTGCCAGCAGCCCCCGGGACACCGGGGAGCTGTTTTTT
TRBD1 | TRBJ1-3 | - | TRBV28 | CASSPGGTGYGNTIYF | TGTGCCAGCAGTCCCGGCGGGACAGGTTACGGAAACACCATATATTTT
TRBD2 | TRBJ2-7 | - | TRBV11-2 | CASSLVYASGISYEQYF | TGTGCCAGCAGCTTAGTTTATGCTAGCGGGATCAGCTACGAGCAGTACTTC
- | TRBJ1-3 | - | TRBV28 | CASSFSRTPGNTIYF | TGTGCCAGCAGTTTTTCACGCACACCTGGAAACACCATATATTTT
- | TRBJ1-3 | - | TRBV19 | CASSPPFVGGNTIYF | TGTGCCAGTAGCCCTCCGTTCGTTGGCGGAAACACCATATATTTT
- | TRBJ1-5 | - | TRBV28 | CASRSDRNQPQHF | TGTGCCAGCAGGTCCGACAGGAATCAGCCCCAGCATTTT
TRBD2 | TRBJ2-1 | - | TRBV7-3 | CASSPGTSVGNEQFF | TGTGCCAGCAGCCCCGGGACTAGCGTGGGGAATGAGCAGTTCTTC
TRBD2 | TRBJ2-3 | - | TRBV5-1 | CASSLGLAVGGDTQYF | TGCGCCAGCAGCCTTGGACTAGCGGTGGGTGGAGATACGCAGTATTTT
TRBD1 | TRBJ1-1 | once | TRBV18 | CASSQNRGMNTEAFF | TGTGCCAGCTCCCAAAACAGGGGAATGAACACTGAAGCTTTCTTT
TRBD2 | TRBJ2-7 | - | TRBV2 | CASSVTGGPYEQYF | TGTGCCAGCAGTGTTACGGGAGGGCCCTACGAGCAGTACTTC
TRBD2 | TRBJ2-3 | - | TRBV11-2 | CASSLSPGGTDTQYF | TGTGCCAGCAGCTTAAGCCCCGGGGGGACAGATACGCAGTATTTT
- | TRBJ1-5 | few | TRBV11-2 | CASSLDGRGNQPQHF | TGTGCCAGCAGCTTAGATGGGAGGGGCAATCAGCCCCAGCATTTT
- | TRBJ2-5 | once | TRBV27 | CASSLSSSGAEGTQYF | TGTGCCAGCAGTTTATCTAGTAGCGGAGCCGAAGGGACCCAGTACTTC
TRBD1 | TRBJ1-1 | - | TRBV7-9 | CASRTGGDGSNTEAFF | TGTGCCAGCAGGACAGGGGGCGACGGTTCGAACACTGAAGCTTTCTTT
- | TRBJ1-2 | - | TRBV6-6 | CASSPSSSTRAVINYGYTF | TGTGCCAGCAGTCCCTCGTCCTCAACGCGGGCTGTGATTAACTATGGCTACACCTTC
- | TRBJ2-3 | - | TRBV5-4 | CASSGRDRTDTQYF | TGTGCCAGCAGCGGCAGGGATCGCACAGATACGCAGTATTTT
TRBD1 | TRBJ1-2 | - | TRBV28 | CASSLFRQGGGYTF | TGTGCCAGCAGTTTATTCCGACAGGGTGGTGGCTACACCTTC